Below, 5 T cell receptor beta chains from the same sample are listed, as sequenced in a study of blood T cell repertoires in COVID-19. The data were produced by immunoSEQ multiplex PCR, yet TCRdb's version contains in-frame clones alone and is incomplete. The table lists nearly 200,000 clones, nearly 90% of them singletons. Sequenced: peripheral blood. The receptors stem from a woman between 40 and 50 years old who had recovered from COVID-19.

The chain combines TRBV5-1 with TRBJ2-3, with 7 nucleotides matching TRBD1. Germline V gene lookup returns CDR1 SGHRS and CDR2 YFSETQ. The CDR3 has 13 amino acids. The V and J ends lost 7 bases and 6 bases, in that order; junction bases with no gene match: 8. CDR3 region: CASSTGDPDTQYF. The DNA for the CDR3 is TGCGCCAGCTCTACAGGGGACCCGGATACGCAGTATTTT.

The rearrangement links TRBV4-1 to TRBJ2-7, with 7 bases lining up with TRBD1. The CDR3 has 13 residues. V gave up 3 bases and J gave up 8 bases; unmatched junction bases: 7. Germline assignment: CDR1 MGHRA and CDR2 YSYEKL. CDR3 nucleotides: TGCGCCAGCAGCCAGGAACAGGGGTTGCAGCAGTACTTC. It encodes CASSQEQGLQQYF.

The chain links TRBV10-3 to TRBJ2-1; tentatively, D is TRBD2 (5 bases). CDR1 is ENHRY and CDR2 is SYGVKD in the germline V gene. The CDR3 length is 14 residues. The V and J ends lost 8 bases and 1 base respectively, with 12 bases between them. The CDR3 region has the DNA TGTGCCATCTCTAACGGGAAGTCCTACAATGAGCAGTTCTTC. As protein: CAISNGKSYNEQFF.

The CDR3 DNA sequence: TGTGCAGGTCGGGGAAGCACAGATACGCAGTATTTT. Protein: CAGRGSTDTQYF. This chain uses TRBV30 with TRBJ2-3, with D possibly TRBD2 on 5 matching bases. Germline loops: CDR1 GTSNPN, CDR2 SVGIG (reference sequence). The CDR3 contains 12 residues.

The J gene is TRBJ1-2, the V gene TRBV5-1; D is uncertain. V dropped 2 bases and J dropped 6 bases, with 8 bases sitting between them. Germline V gene sequence: CDR1 SGHRS, CDR2 YFSETQ. The CDR3 extends over 12 amino acids. DNA for the CDR3: TGCGCCAGCAGCTTCACAGCAGATGGCTACACCTTC. It specifies CASSFTADGYTF.